A single sample gave rise to the 14 T cell receptor beta chains below, sequenced in a study of blood T cells in healthy people across ages. The second PCR ran about 6 to 12 cycles with a sample-barcoded 5' primer and J-beta primers. TCRdb ran MiXCR on the 5' RACE reads and lists one entry per CDR3 protein. The table includes about 570,000 distinct CDR3 sequences, roughly a quarter detected once. The sample taken for sequencing was blood. The receptors shown here come from a woman aged 70-85 years in good health.

The table lists this clonotype with a few counts. This chain connects TRBV18 to TRBJ1-6; D not resolved. V lost 3 bases, J lost 6 bases, and 9 bases lay in between. There are 14 residues in the CDR3. Germline loops: CDR1 KGHSH, CDR2 LQKENI. In DNA form, the CDR3 reads TGTGCCAGCTCACCGACCGGCGTTAATTCACCCCTCCACTTT. Its protein product is CASSPTGVNSPLHF. Full variable domain (outside the CDR3, taken from reference TRBV18 and TRBJ1-6): NAGVMQNPRHLVRRRGQEARLRCSPMKGHSHVYWYRQLPEEGLKFMVYLQKENIIDESGMPKERFSAEFPKEGPSILRIQQVVRGDSAAYFCASSPTGVNSPLHFGNGTRLTVT.

This clonotype came up a few times. This chain links TRBV6-1 with TRBJ2-1, with D possibly TRBD2 on 9 matching bases. The V end lost 6 bases, the J end lost 9 bases, and 30 bases lay between the germline ends. Germline CDR1 and CDR2: MNHNS and SASEGT. This CDR3 has 18 amino acids. CDR3 region: CASSRGPGILAGIREQFF. Written as DNA, the CDR3 is TGTGCCAGCAGCAGGGGGCCCGGAATTCTAGCGGGGATTCGTGAGCAGTTCTTC.

The chain links TRBV20-1 to TRBJ1-4; TRBD1 might be the D (5 bases). This CDR3 comprises 12 residues. CDR1 and CDR2 from the germline V gene are DFQATT and SNEGSKA (reference sequence). Trimming pared 1 base from V and 10 bases from J, leaving 10 bases between. The CDR3 DNA reads as TGCAGTGCTAGAGGCAGGGCTGGAAAACTGTTTTTT. As protein: CSARGRAGKLFF.

This clonotype came up a few times. V gene TRBV14 combines with J gene TRBJ1-1, with D unresolved. Trimming cost V 1 base and J 9 bases, with 18 bases left between them. CDR1 and CDR2 from the germline V gene are SGHDN and FVKESK. This CDR3 contains 15 residues. The CDR3, as DNA: TGTGCCAGCAGCCAAGGTCGAGAGGAGAGGCCGAAAGCTTTCTTT. It translates to CASSQGREERPKAFF.

The chain couples TRBV30 to TRBJ2-5, with 7 bases matching TRBD2. The germline V gene encodes CDR1 GTSNPN and CDR2 SVGIG (reference sequence). Losses at the gene ends were 5 bases for V and 5 bases for J; bases not matched to a gene: 5. This CDR3 region has 12 residues. CDR3: CAWESAGETQYF. In nucleotides, the CDR3 is TGTGCCTGGGAATCAGCGGGGGAGACCCAGTACTTC. Filled out from reference TRBV30 and TRBJ2-5, the complete variable domain reads SQTIHQWPATLVQPVGSPLSLECTVEGTSNPNLYWYRQAAGRGLQLLFYSVGIGQISSEVPQNLSASRPQDRQFILSSKKLLLSDSGFYLCAWESAGETQYFGPGTRLLVL.

With respect to this clonotype: A single base separates this from a much larger clone, so it may be a read error. V gene TRBV27 combines with J gene TRBJ1-1, with D possibly matching TRBD1 (6 bases). CDR3 length: 15 amino acids. The V and J ends lost 1 base and 2 bases respectively, with 11 bases between them. Germline CDR1 and CDR2: MNHEY and SMNVEV (reference sequence). The CDR3 nucleotides are TGTGCCAGCAGTTTATATGGACAGCACAACACTGAAGCTTTCTTT. Its translation is CASSLYGQHNTEAFF.

This clonotype turned up a few times. This sequence joins TRBV7-2 and TRBJ2-5; 12 bases line up with TRBD2. TRBJ2-7 matches the DNA end more closely, so the J call is doubtful. The germline V gene has CDR1 SGHTA and CDR2 FQGNSA. The length of the CDR3 is 15 residues. The CDR3 coding sequence is TGTGCCAGCAGCGAAAGAACTAGCGGGGGGTACGAGCAGTACTTC. Amino acids: CASSERTSGGYEQYF.

This clonotype was observed a handful of times. The V gene is TRBV5-1, the J gene TRBJ1-1, with a possible D match to TRBD1 (6 bases). This CDR3 region has 16 residues. V was trimmed by 3 bases and J by 0 bases, leaving 15 bases between them. CDR1 and CDR2 from the germline V gene are SGHRS and YFSETQ. The CDR3 coding sequence is TGCGCCAGCAGCTCGGACAGTTTGTGGATGAACACTGAAGCTTTCTTT. It translates to CASSSDSLWMNTEAFF.

The chain joins TRBV18 to TRBJ1-2; D call uncertain. This CDR3 is built from 15 residues. Looked up from germline, CDR1 is KGHSH and CDR2 is LQKENI. V lost 1 base and J 7 bases, leaving 16 bases between the germline ends. The CDR3 DNA sequence: TGTGCCAGCTCACCACAGGAACCCCCTCTCGCTGGCTACACCTTC. Protein: CASSPQEPPLAGYTF.

This clonotype occurred many times. The chain carries TRBV2 and TRBJ2-1, with D uncertain. V dropped 0 bases and J dropped 12 bases, with 6 bases sitting between them. This CDR3 has 11 amino acids. The V gene's germline CDR1 is SNHLY and CDR2 FYNNEI. The CDR3 spells CASSEALGQFF. CDR3 nucleotide sequence: TGTGCCAGCAGTGAAGCGCTGGGGCAGTTCTTC.

To note about this clonotype: One junction end does not reproduce the germline sequence, and a read error may be involved. The chain joins TRBV6-1 to TRBJ2-5, with a tentative D call TRBD2 (6 bases). From germline, CDR1 is MNHNS and CDR2 SASEGT. The CDR3 has 14 residues. The CDR3 protein is CASGTHFFGETRYF. The CDR3 bases are TGTGCCAGCGGGACTCATTTCTTCGGGGAGACCCGGTACTTC.

This clonotype occurred once. V usage is TRBV20-1 and J usage is TRBJ2-1, with TRBD2 matching over 9 bases. Germline CDR1 and CDR2: DFQATT and SNEGSKA (reference sequence). The length of the CDR3 is 14 residues. V gave up 7 bases and J gave up 0 bases; unmatched junction bases: 4. CDR3 residues: CSVRRGGSYNEQFF. CDR3 sequence (DNA): TGCAGTGTTAGGCGGGGGGGCTCCTACAATGAGCAGTTCTTC.

The V and J genes are TRBV2 and TRBJ2-1; weak D call: TRBD2 (6 bases). Germline CDR1 SNHLY, CDR2 FYNNEI. The CDR3 runs 13 residues. With 6 bases removed from V and 10 bases from J, the gap between germline ends came to 16 bases. The CDR3 spells CASSGDSPREQFF. The CDR3 DNA reads TGTGCCAGCAGCGGGGACTCCCCTCGAGAGCAGTTCTTC. The complete variable domain, with remaining parts taken from reference TRBV2 and TRBJ2-1, reads EPEVTQTPSHQVTQMGQEVILRCVPISNHLYFYWYRQILGQKVEFLVSFYNNEISEKSEIFDDQFSVERPDGSNFTLKIRSTKLEDSAMYFCASSGDSPREQFFGPGTRLTVL.

This rearrangement joins TRBV29-1 to TRBJ2-1; D call uncertain. V lost 1 base, J lost 0 bases, and 7 bases lay in between. The CDR3 is 14 residues long. CDR1 is SQVTM, CDR2 ANQGSEA, per germline. The CDR3 bases are TGCAGCGTTGAAGGGCACTTCTCCTACAATGAGCAGTTCTTC. This translates into CSVEGHFSYNEQFF.